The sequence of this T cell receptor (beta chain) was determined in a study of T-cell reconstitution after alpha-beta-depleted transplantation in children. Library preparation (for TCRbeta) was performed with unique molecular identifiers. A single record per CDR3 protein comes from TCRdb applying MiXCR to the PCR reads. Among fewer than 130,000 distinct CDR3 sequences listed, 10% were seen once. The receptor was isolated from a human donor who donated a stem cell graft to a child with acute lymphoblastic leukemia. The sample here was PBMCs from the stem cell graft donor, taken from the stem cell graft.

The CDR3 DNA is TGCGCCAGCATCCACTACTCCGGGGGGGAGGTCACAGATACGCAGTATTTT. It translates to CASIHYSGGEVTDTQYF. This chain joins TRBV4-3 and TRBJ2-3, with TRBD2 identical over 8 bases. V trimming: 7 bases; J trimming: 2 bases; junction bases outside the gene matches: 14. Germline values: CDR1 LGHNA, CDR2 YSLEER. The CDR3 totals 17 residues.